Below, 28 T cell receptor beta chains from the same sample are listed, as sequenced in a study of blood T cell repertoires in COVID-19. Here immunoSEQ multiplex PCR was the method, and the copy in TCRdb shows in-frame clones only, minus some. The table has over 250,000 clones, approximately 86% seen once. Material: PBMCs or T cells enriched from blood (not recorded which). These receptors all stem from a young woman who had recovered from COVID-19.

This chain connects TRBV6-1 to TRBJ2-7; no definite D call. V was shortened by 0 bases and J by 1 base, with 7 bases between the two germline ends. CDR1 MNHNS and CDR2 SASEGT come from the germline V gene. There are 14 residues in the CDR3. DNA of the CDR3: TGTGCCAGCAGTGAAGCTTCCAGATCCTACGAGCAGTACTTC. Its translation is CASSEASRSYEQYF.

This chain connects TRBV2 to TRBJ1-3; a weak D match, TRBD1 (6 bases). The CDR3 consists of 14 residues. Trimming pared 6 bases from V and 4 bases from J, leaving 13 bases between. Germline V gene data show CDR1 as SNHLY and CDR2 as FYNNEI. The CDR3 DNA sequence: TGTGCCAGCAGGGAAAACAGGGAAGGAAACACCATATATTTT. This sequence encodes CASRENREGNTIYF.

The J gene is TRBJ2-1, the V gene TRBV4-1; 10 bases are a match to TRBD2. This CDR3 is 15 amino acids long. Germline assignment: CDR1 MGHRA and CDR2 YSYEKL. V lost 2 bases and J lost 7; bases outside the gene matches: 5. CDR3 sequence (DNA): TGCGCCAGCAGCCAACTAGCGGGAGTAGAAAATGAGCAGTTCTTC. It translates to CASSQLAGVENEQFF.

This chain connects TRBV2 to TRBJ2-7, with 9 bases matching TRBD2. The V gene end was trimmed by 4 bases and the J gene end by 1 base; junction bases not matched to a gene: 8. Germline CDR1 reads SNHLY; CDR2 reads FYNNEI. The CDR3 covers 16 residues. Written as DNA, the CDR3 is TGTGCCAGCAGTGCCCAGGGCGGGAGGGGTTCCTACGAGCAGTACTTC. This encodes CASSAQGGRGSYEQYF. Complete variable domain (other parts from reference TRBV2 and TRBJ2-7): EPEVTQTPSHQVTQMGQEVILRCVPISNHLYFYWYRQILGQKVEFLVSFYNNEISEKSEIFDDQFSVERPDGSNFTLKIRSTKLEDSAMYFCASSAQGGRGSYEQYFGPGTRLTVT.

DNA of the CDR3: TGCGCCAGCAGCTTCTGGTGGGGGCGCCATGAGCAGTTCTTC. Translating gives CASSFWWGRHEQFF. This chain connects TRBV5-1 to TRBJ2-1; TRBD1 is a possible D gene (6 bases). The CDR3 sequence is 14 residues long. The germline V gene has CDR1 SGHRS and CDR2 YFSETQ. The V gene lost 2 bases and the J gene lost 8 bases, with 14 bases spanning the gap.

For this clone: Other DNA sequences from this sample encode an identical CDR3 as well. The chain combines TRBV5-1 with TRBJ1-1; no clear D gene. Between the trimmed V and J ends, which lost 0 bases and 0 bases, there was a span of 6 bases. The CDR3 has 14 residues. The germline CDR1 and CDR2 sequences are SGHRS and YFSETQ. The chain's CDR3 is CASSLAGMNTEAFF. The CDR3, as DNA: TGCGCCAGCAGCTTGGCCGGTATGAACACTGAAGCTTTCTTT. Full variable domain (rest looked up from reference TRBV5-1 and TRBJ1-1): KAGVTQTPRYLIKTRGQQVTLSCSPISGHRSVSWYQQTPGQGLQFLFEYFSETQRNKGNFPGRFSGRQFSNSRSEMNVSTLELGDSALYLCASSLAGMNTEAFFGQGTRLTVV.

This chain links TRBV3-1 (or the pseudogene TRBV3-2) with TRBJ1-6; the D gene is possibly TRBD1 (6 bases). The germline V gene has CDR1 LGHDT and CDR2 YNNKEL (reference sequence). This CDR3 spans 17 amino acids. Trimming left V 4 bases short and J 0 bases short, with 13 bases between. This chain's CDR3 is CASSRDIRSSYNSPLHF. The CDR3 DNA follows: TGTGCCAGCAGCCGGGACATCAGGAGCTCCTATAATTCACCCCTCCACTTT.

The rearrangement uses TRBV5-4 and TRBJ2-3; 11 nucleotides line up with TRBD2. Per the germline V gene, CDR1 is SGHNT and CDR2 is YYREEE (reference sequence). The CDR3 contains 15 residues. V dropped 2 bases and J dropped 4; count of bases not matched to a gene: 3. The CDR3 loop reads CASSFSGRAPDTQYF. CDR3 nucleotide sequence: TGTGCCAGCAGCTTTAGCGGGAGGGCCCCAGATACGCAGTATTTT.

The genes are TRBV19 and TRBJ2-1; TRBD2 agrees at 7 bases. Germline CDR1 and CDR2: LNHDA and SQIVND (reference sequence). Trimming at V came to 3 bases and at J to 3 bases, leaving 5 bases not matched to a gene. This CDR3 is 15 amino acids long. The CDR3 protein is CASSIEGLIYNEQFF. The CDR3 coding sequence is TGTGCCAGTAGTATCGAGGGACTAATCTACAATGAGCAGTTCTTC.

The chain carries TRBV21-1 and TRBJ2-5; whether TRBD1, the table's D call, matches the DNA was not checked. TRBV21-1 is a recognized pseudogene. CDR3 length: 14 residues. The CDR3 reads CASSNGTGGETQYF. The CDR3 DNA follows: TGTGCCAGCAGCAACGGGACAGGGGGGGAGACCCAGTACTTC.

The rearrangement joins TRBV7-3 to TRBJ2-3; possibly TRBD2 for D (6 bases). The CDR3 loop spans 15 amino acids. Germline assignment: CDR1 SGHTA and CDR2 FQGTGA. Trimming took 0 bases from V and 5 from J, leaving 12 bases between them. This chain's CDR3 is CASSLTGGRLDTQYF. CDR3 coding DNA: TGTGCCAGCAGCTTAACGGGGGGACGTCTAGATACGCAGTATTTT. Full variable domain (outside the CDR3, taken from reference TRBV7-3 and TRBJ2-3): GAGVSQTPSNKVTEKGKYVELRCDPISGHTALYWYRQSLGQGPEFLIYFQGTGAADDSGLPNDRFFAVRPEGSVSTLKIQRTERGDSAVYLCASSLTGGRLDTQYFGPGTRLTVL.

The chain has TRBV5-4 and TRBJ2-3; 11 bases line up with TRBD2. The V segment lost 4 bases and the J segment 6 bases; nucleotides outside the gene matches: 4. The CDR3 totals 14 residues. In germline, CDR1 is SGHNT, CDR2 YYREEE (reference sequence). Here the CDR3 reads CASSARTSGDTQYF. For the CDR3, the DNA is TGTGCCAGCAGCGCCCGGACTAGCGGGGATACGCAGTATTTT.

The V call is TRBV18, the J call TRBJ2-5, with TRBD1 matching 7 bases. The CDR3 is made up of 13 amino acids. The germline CDR1 and CDR2 sequences are KGHSH and LQKENI. V dropped 4 bases and J dropped 2; count of bases not matched to a gene: 1. The CDR3 region has the DNA TGTGCCAGCTCACTGGACAGGCAAGAGACCCAGTACTTC. Translating it yields CASSLDRQETQYF.

This clone was observed a handful of times. This sample includes further DNA sequences coding for the same CDR3. The chain has TRBV12-3 or TRBV12-4 and TRBJ1-2, with no clear D. With 3 bases removed from V and 4 bases from J, the gap between germline ends came to 9 bases. This CDR3 has 13 residues. CDR3 coding DNA: TGTGCCAGCAGTTTTAGTGGCGGCTATGGCTACACCTTC. Translated: CASSFSGGYGYTF.

The rearrangement joins TRBV28 to TRBJ2-7; 10 bases align to TRBD2. The CDR3 covers 15 residues. With 6 bases clipped from V and 2 bases from J, the junction kept 7 bases outside the gene matches. CDR1 is MDHEN, CDR2 SYDVKM, per germline. This CDR3 is CASRSSGSVTYEQYF. The CDR3 DNA sequence: TGTGCCAGCAGGTCTAGCGGGAGTGTTACCTACGAGCAGTACTTC.

The rearrangement joins TRBV6-2 or TRBV6-3 to TRBJ1-5, with 9 bases identical to TRBD1. Trimming cost V 2 bases and J 5 bases; bases outside gene matches: 10. CDR1 MNHEY and CDR2 SVGEGT come from the germline V gene. The CDR3 loop spans 17 amino acids. The CDR3 loop reads CASSYPTGTGIDQPQHF. The CDR3 nucleotides read TGTGCCAGCAGTTACCCCACCGGGACAGGGATTGATCAGCCCCAGCATTTT.

This clone was seen once. CDR3 sequence: CASTTDSQVSGNTIYF. The CDR3 nucleotides are TGTGCCAGCACTACGGACAGCCAAGTCTCTGGAAACACCATATATTTT. The rearrangement joins TRBV2 to TRBJ1-3, with D tentatively TRBD1 (6 bases). The length of the CDR3 is 16 residues. CDR1 is SNHLY and CDR2 is FYNNEI in the germline V gene. V was cut by 7 bases and J by 0 bases, with 16 bases left in between.

The chain uses TRBV27 and TRBJ2-6, with D possibly TRBD2 on 5 matching bases. Germline CDR1 MNHEY, CDR2 SMNVEV (reference sequence). The CDR3 loop spans 19 amino acids. V was cut by 5 bases and J by 2 bases, with 22 bases left in between. The CDR3 DNA sequence: TGTGCCAGCAGTCACACTAGGAACCCCCTCGGTGCTGGGGCCAACGTCCTGACTTTC. Its translation is CASSHTRNPLGAGANVLTF.

This clone was seen only once. The chain has TRBV21-1 and TRBJ2-1; TRBD1 is the table's D call and was not checked against the DNA. TRBV21-1 has pseudogene status. CDR3 length: 16 residues. The chain's CDR3 is CASSRDIPPDRDEQFF. CDR3 nucleotide sequence: TGTGCCAGCAGCCGAGATATACCTCCGGACAGGGATGAGCAGTTCTTC.

This chain connects TRBV13 to TRBJ2-7; TRBD2 matches 10 bases. The CDR3 extends over 16 amino acids. CDR1 is PRHDT, CDR2 FYEKMQ, per germline (reference sequence). V lost 5 bases and J lost 5; bases outside the gene matches: 12. Here the CDR3 reads CASSTGLGLAANEQYF. The DNA for the CDR3 is TGTGCCAGCAGCACGGGGCTCGGACTAGCGGCGAACGAGCAGTACTTC.

This sequence joins TRBV5-4 and TRBJ1-2, with 7 bases identical to TRBD1. This CDR3 has 13 residues. Germline values: CDR1 SGHNT, CDR2 YYREEE (reference sequence). Trimming took 0 bases from V and 8 from J; bases not matched to a gene: 4. CDR3 nucleotides: TGTGCCAGCAGCTTGGAGGGGGCTGGCGGCTACACCTTC. Translation gives CASSLEGAGGYTF.

This clone appeared once. The chain couples TRBV11-2 to TRBJ2-7, with TRBD1 matching 7 bases. Trimming at V came to 5 bases and at J to 4 bases, leaving 11 bases not matched to a gene. The CDR3 sequence is 15 residues long. Germline V gene data show CDR1 as SGHAT and CDR2 as FQNNGV. The DNA for the CDR3 is TGTGCCAGCAGCCGACGGGTCCGGGACAGTTACGAGCAGTACTTC. Its translation: CASSRRVRDSYEQYF.

The chain is built from TRBV5-1 and TRBJ1-1, with D hard to call. CDR1 and CDR2 from the germline V gene are SGHRS and YFSETQ. The CDR3 spans 16 residues. Between the trimmed V and J ends, which lost 6 bases and 0 bases, there was a span of 18 bases. This CDR3 reads CASTNLRGGLNTEAFF. CDR3 coding DNA: TGCGCCAGCACTAATCTCCGGGGAGGGCTGAACACTGAAGCTTTCTTT.

This clone was detected once. This chain links TRBV14 with TRBJ1-6; TRBD1 matches 10 bases. Germline trimming cut 2 bases from V and 6 bases from J; bases unmatched to any gene: 19. CDR3 length: 21 residues. CDR1 and CDR2 (germline): SGHDN, FVKESK. In nucleotides, the CDR3 is TGTGCCAGCAGCCAACCTACATACTTATTCGGGACAGGGGACTCTAATTCACCCCTCCACTTT. The encoded protein is CASSQPTYLFGTGDSNSPLHF.

The genes are TRBV7-8 and TRBJ1-6; D is perhaps TRBD1 (5 bases). The length of the CDR3 is 17 residues. Trimming removed 0 bases at V and 7 bases at J, with 16 bases between. Per the germline V gene, CDR1 is SGHVS and CDR2 is FQNEAQ. The CDR3 nucleotides are TGTGCCAGCAGCTTAGCCTCCTGGACAAGCGGGAATTCACCCCTCCACTTT. Protein: CASSLASWTSGNSPLHF.

This rearrangement joins TRBV19 to TRBJ1-2; TRBD1 aligns across 7 bases. With V trimmed by 9 bases and J by 2 bases, 9 bases remained unmatched. The CDR3 loop spans 14 amino acids. Looked up from germline, CDR1 is LNHDA and CDR2 is SQIVND (reference sequence). This CDR3 is CASSPGTVNYGYTF. The CDR3, as DNA: TGTGCCAGCAGTCCCGGGACAGTAAACTATGGCTACACCTTC.

This clone was seen a few times. The genes are TRBV4-3 and TRBJ1-2; tentative D call: TRBD1 (5 bases). This CDR3 has 15 amino acids. V shed 4 bases and J shed 3 bases, with 15 bases lying between them. Germline V gene lookup returns CDR1 LGHNA and CDR2 YSLEER. The CDR3 region has the DNA TGCGCCAGCAGCCCCCGAGGGGCGGGGGACTATGGCTACACCTTC. Translated: CASSPRGAGDYGYTF.

V and J are TRBV19 and TRBJ2-2; D gene uncertain. Trimming removed 5 bases at V and 5 bases at J, with 18 bases between. CDR1 LNHDA and CDR2 SQIVND come from the germline V gene (reference sequence). CDR3 length: 16 residues. The CDR3 coding sequence is TGTGCCAGTAGTCCCACGAGAGTATTGTGGACCGGGGAGCTGTTTTTT. It specifies CASSPTRVLWTGELFF.